This is a list of T cell receptor beta chains from one sample in a study of blood T cell repertoires in COVID-19. Only in-frame clones appear in the TCRdb table, and some are missing; sequencing was by immunoSEQ multiplex PCR. This sample has some 220,000 clones, with 75% to 85% found just once. Sequencing was carried out using peripheral blood. The receptors derive from a man between 50 and 59 years old with COVID-19, enrolled during active disease. Both conserved end residues are part of each CDR3. D genes are given only for firm matches. Only some rows state a clone size, as once, few, many or a class for expanded clones.

abundance	d_gene	j_gene	v_gene	CDR3aa	CDR3nt
.	TRBD1	TRBJ1-6	TRBV18	CASSPARQGANSPLHF	TGTGCCAGCTCACCAGCGAGGCAGGGGGCGAATTCACCCCTCCACTTT
.	TRBD2	TRBJ2-5	TRBV4-1	CASSQDASGGGWETQYF	TGCGCCAGCAGCCAAGATGCTAGCGGGGGAGGTTGGGAGACCCAGTACTTC
.	TRBD1	TRBJ2-1	TRBV4-2	CASSQDRPGQGYNEQFF	TGTGCCAGCAGCCAAGATCGCCCGGGACAGGGATACAATGAGCAGTTCTTC
.	.	TRBJ1-5	TRBV4-1	CASSQGWNQPQHF	TGCGCCAGCAGCCAGGGCTGGAATCAGCCCCAGCATTTT
.	TRBD2	TRBJ2-3	TRBV9	CASSVVAGKDTQYF	TGTGCCAGCAGCGTAGTAGCGGGGAAAGATACGCAGTATTTT
.	.	TRBJ2-2	TRBV28	CASSSPAGNTGELFF	TGTGCCAGCAGTTCCCCGGCGGGGAACACCGGGGAGCTGTTTTTT
.	.	TRBJ1-5	TRBV19	CASSRKGGVYSNQPQHF	TGTGCCAGTAGTAGAAAAGGGGGAGTTTATAGCAATCAGCCCCAGCATTTT
.	TRBD1	TRBJ1-2	TRBV3-1/TRBV3-2	CASSQDRQGNYGYTF	TGTGCCAGCAGCCAAGACCGACAGGGGAACTATGGCTACACCTTC
.	TRBD2	TRBJ2-3	TRBV6-6	CASSYSLAGGKDTQYF	TGTGCCAGCAGTTACTCACTAGCGGGGGGCAAAGATACGCAGTATTTT
.	.	TRBJ2-7	TRBV18	CASSVTAGGTKQYF	TGTGCCAGCTCTGTGACGGCCGGGGGTACGAAGCAGTACTTC
.	.	TRBJ1-4	TRBV5-1	CASSFSGQVEKLFF	TGCGCCAGCAGCTTCTCGGGACAAGTTGAAAAACTGTTTTTT
.	TRBD1	TRBJ1-4	TRBV2	CASSAGQANEKLFF	TGTGCCAGCAGTGCGGGACAGGCTAATGAAAAACTGTTTTTT
.	.	TRBJ2-2	TRBV6-5	CASSYRGTNTGELFF	TGTGCCAGCAGTTACAGAGGGACGAACACCGGGGAGCTGTTTTTT
.	.	TRBJ2-3	TRBV18	CASSPRVPDTQYF	TGTGCCAGCTCACCCAGGGTACCAGATACGCAGTATTTT
.	TRBD2	TRBJ2-3	TRBV4-2	CASSQEYASGFTDTQYF	TGTGCCAGCAGCCAAGAATACGCTAGCGGATTCACAGATACGCAGTATTTT
.	TRBD1	TRBJ2-5	TRBV19	CASSFGQGETQYF	TGTGCCAGTAGTTTCGGACAGGGGGAGACCCAGTACTTC
once	.	TRBJ2-1	TRBV28	CASSLYRVSYNEQFF	TGTGCCAGCAGTTTATACAGGGTCTCCTACAATGAGCAGTTCTTC
.	TRBD2	TRBJ2-7	TRBV7-9	CASSPGTSTYEQYF	TGTGCCAGCAGCCCAGGGACTAGCACCTACGAGCAGTACTTC
.	TRBD2	TRBJ2-5	TRBV5-1	CASSKTSGPQETQYF	TGCGCCAGCAGCAAGACTAGCGGGCCACAAGAGACCCAGTACTTC
.	TRBD1	TRBJ1-1	TRBV18	CASSLDRGHTEAFF	TGTGCCAGCTCACTCGACAGGGGCCACACTGAAGCTTTCTTT
once	.	TRBJ2-2	TRBV5-1	CASTPGNTGELFF	TGCGCCAGCACTCCCGGGAACACCGGGGAGCTGTTTTTT
.	.	TRBJ1-1	TRBV4-1	CASSQYGGTEAFF	TGCGCCAGCAGCCAATACGGGGGGACAGAAGCTTTCTTT
once	TRBD1	TRBJ2-3	TRBV7-3	CASSLDPRQGIDTQYF	TGTGCCAGCAGCTTAGACCCTCGACAGGGGATAGATACGCAGTATTTT
.	TRBD2	TRBJ2-5	TRBV11-2	CASSLVTGTSGGRQETQYF	TGTGCCAGCAGCTTAGTAACGGGGACTAGCGGGGGACGCCAAGAGACCCAGTACTTC
.	TRBD1	TRBJ2-1	TRBV5-1	CASTKGADNEQFF	TGCGCCAGCACGAAGGGGGCTGACAATGAGCAGTTCTTC
.	TRBD1	TRBJ1-1	TRBV19	CASRTGGNTEAFF	TGTGCCAGTAGGACAGGGGGGAACACTGAAGCTTTCTTT
.	TRBD2	TRBJ2-1	TRBV27	CASSTLRLAGNEQFF	TGTGCCAGCAGTACCCTCCGACTAGCTGGCAATGAGCAGTTCTTC
.	TRBD1	TRBJ2-2	TRBV3-1/TRBV3-2	CASSFRGRYGELFF	TGTGCCAGCAGCTTCAGGGGGCGGTACGGGGAGCTGTTTTTT